This T cell receptor (beta chain) was sequenced for a study of T cells expressing NK-cell markers. As for the study in general: TCR beta repertoires came from sorted CD3+CD56+NKG2C+, CD3+CD56+NKG2C- and CD3+CD56-NKG2C+ T cells.

From its re-call of the 5' RACE reads, TCRdb lists each CDR3 protein once, without DNA. Recorded here are approximately 380,000 distinct CDR3 sequences; the top ten clones represent around 5.2%. Study-level findings and limits: For a handful of donors, these clonotypes were likewise the leading ones in the CD3+CD56-NKG2C+ fraction.

Germline V CDR1 and CDR2: SGHRS, YFSETQ. The CDR3 is 14 residues long. Comments on this clonotype: What it recognizes is unknown.

The V gene is TRBV5-1, the J gene TRBJ1-2. The sample comprised blood T cells: a sorted CD56 or NKG2C T cell subset, CD4+ or CD8+ T cells, or bulk PBMC T cells (not recorded which). The source of this sequence is a man aged 18-75 years in good health. CDR3: CASSLTTGGYGYTF.